This T cell receptor (beta chain) came from a study of Graves' ophthalmopathy and Graves' hyperthyroidism. Study observations and caveats: Ophthalmopathy was separated from stable hyperthyroidism by a 13-signature model with around 88% sensitivity and roughly 84% specificity.

The CDR3 totals 16 residues. With V trimmed by 9 bases and J by 5 bases, 16 bases remained unmatched. The germline V gene has CDR1 SNHLY and CDR2 FYNNEI. Newly diagnosed, the hyperthyroidism patients had under 2 months' duration and were aged 18 to 65. Points on this clonotype: The antigen is undetermined.

Scientists amplified the TCR beta CDR3 regions from RNA transcripts. Following a first-round RT-PCR that used HTBI primers, a second-round multiplex PCR was carried out. TCRdb passed the multiplex PCR reads through MiXCR, listing each CDR3 protein once. The sample lists about 1.1 million distinct CDR3 sequences; about two fifths were seen once. This chain connects TRBV2 to TRBJ2-5; 9 bases map to TRBD2. The sequence came from an adult man with Graves' hyperthyroidism. The sample consisted of peripheral blood or thyroid tissue (not recorded which). Written as DNA, the CDR3 is TGTGCCAGTGATATAGCGGGGGCAGGGTTAATTGAGACCCAGTACTTC. Protein product: CASDIAGAGLIETQYF.